Included here is one T cell receptor (beta chain) sequence, with context. As yet, its antigen is unknown. This record belongs to a study of response to subunit inactivated influenza vaccine. TCRdb re-called the RT-PCR reads with MiXCR, one entry per CDR3 protein. Found here are around 470,000 distinct CDR3 sequences, under 8.5% of them singletons; the top ten hold around 13%. Regarding the study as a whole: It was suggested by the authors that few new T cells are recruited by each seasonal influenza vaccination.

The CDR3 loop spans 15 amino acids. CDR1 and CDR2 (germline): LGHNA, YSLEER. V lost 8 bases, J lost 5 bases, and 19 bases lay in between. This receptor was obtained from a man between 50 and 69 years old who received an inactivated influenza vaccine. Sample: PBMCs from blood, taken roughly 24 months after vaccination. The V and J genes are TRBV4-3 and TRBJ2-1; D is uncertain. This CDR3 is CASQSFLGPNNEQFF. CDR3 nucleotides: TGCGCCAGCCAGTCCTTTTTGGGCCCGAACAATGAGCAGTTCTTC.